This T cell receptor beta chain comes out of a study of cytomegalovirus exposure and HLA in healthy donors. The CDR3 is 14 residues long. The J segment lost 2 bases and the V segment lost 7 bases, leaving 7 bases of the junction unmatched. From germline, CDR1 is SNHLY and CDR2 FYNNEI. Primers for the PCR totalled 60 Vbeta and 13 Jbeta. The table came from immunoSEQ multiplex PCR; TCRdb's copy has only in-frame clones and leaves some out. The sample has around 92,000 clones; 65% to 85% are singletons. The sequenced material came from PBMCs. This sequence originates from a female donor in good health and CMV-seropositive. This sequence joins TRBV2 and TRBJ2-7; 8 positions agree with TRBD1. The CDR3 DNA sequence: TGTGCCAGCACCAGGGACAGGAGCACCTACGAGCAGTACTTC. Amino acid sequence: CASTRDRSTYEQYF.